The 24 T cell receptor beta chains listed next were all sequenced from one sample in a study of CD8 T cells in ankylosing spondylitis. Using its own MiXCR run on the 5' RACE reads, TCRdb lists one record per CDR3 protein. The sample lists roughly 130,000 distinct CDR3 sequences, 7% occurring once. Sequenced sample: blood, either unsorted or a sorted T cell fraction (not recorded which). Receptors were obtained from a male donor with ankylosing spondylitis or in good health (not recorded which).

This clonotype was seen at least ten times. The chain joins TRBV7-9 to TRBJ1-1; a weak D match, TRBD1 (6 bases). In germline, CDR1 is SEHNR, CDR2 FQNEAQ (reference sequence). V was cut by 5 bases and J by 2 bases, with 9 bases left in between. The CDR3 runs to 13 residues. This chain's CDR3 is CASSEQGNTEAFF. In DNA, the CDR3 is TGTGCCAGCAGCGAACAGGGTAACACTGAAGCTTTCTTT.

This clonotype was detected ten times or more. CDR3 residues: CASSYSVRENAGELFF. As DNA, the CDR3 is TGTGCCAGCAGTTACTCGGTCAGGGAAAACGCCGGGGAGCTGTTTTTT. V and J are TRBV6-2 or TRBV6-3 and TRBJ2-2, with a tentative D call TRBD1 (5 bases). CDR3 size: 16 residues. In germline, CDR1 is MNHEY, CDR2 SVGEGT. The germline V and J ends were trimmed by 0 bases and 6 bases, with 14 bases remaining between them.

In this sample, this clonotype turned up many times. The rearrangement links TRBV5-1 to TRBJ2-3, with D unclear. CDR1 and CDR2 from the germline V gene are SGHRS and YFSETQ. The CDR3 runs 17 residues. With 4 bases removed from V and 6 bases from J, the gap between germline ends came to 24 bases. In nucleotides, the CDR3 is TGCGCCAGCAGCACCTCATACGTGGGCGCCTATGGGGATACGCAGTATTTT. Translation gives CASSTSYVGAYGDTQYF.

This clonotype appeared many times. The chain couples TRBV6-1 to TRBJ1-5; D remains unclear. With 7 bases removed from V and 5 bases from J, the gap between germline ends came to 12 bases. CDR3 size: 13 residues. Per the germline V gene, CDR1 is MNHNS and CDR2 is SASEGT. CDR3 DNA sequence: TGTGCCAGCACCCTCAGCCTGGATCAGCCCCAGCATTTT. It translates to CASTLSLDQPQHF.

This clonotype occurred many times. The chain is built from TRBV29-1 and TRBJ1-2; D call uncertain. The V gene lost 3 bases and the J gene lost 4 bases, with 15 bases spanning the gap. The germline V gene encodes CDR1 SQVTM and CDR2 ANQGSEA. The CDR3 sequence is 14 residues long. DNA for the CDR3: TGCAGCGTTGAGATAACAGCAACCGGCTATGGCTACACCTTC. This sequence encodes CSVEITATGYGYTF.

This clonotype was seen ten or more times. The chain is built from TRBV29-1 and TRBJ2-5; TRBD2 might be the D (6 bases). The CDR3 totals 12 residues. The germline V gene has CDR1 SQVTM and CDR2 ANQGSEA. Trimming shortened V by 4 bases and J by 1 base, and 7 bases separated the two germline ends. CDR3 DNA sequence: TGCAGCGTTGTGCGGGGCCAAGAGACCCAGTACTTC. It translates to CSVVRGQETQYF.

This clonotype was seen many times. The CDR3 loop is CASSLNQGAYGYTF. In nucleotides, the CDR3 is TGTGCCAGCAGTTTAAATCAGGGGGCCTATGGCTACACCTTC. The chain employs TRBV28 and TRBJ1-2, with 8 positions matching TRBD1. Per the germline V gene, CDR1 is MDHEN and CDR2 is SYDVKM. The CDR3 sequence is 14 residues long. V gave up 2 bases and J gave up 4 bases; unmatched junction bases: 3.

V gene TRBV5-1 combines with J gene TRBJ2-7; D ambiguous. The CDR3 is 11 amino acids. Between the trimmed V and J ends, which lost 4 bases and 3 bases, there was a span of 5 bases. Germline loops: CDR1 SGHRS, CDR2 YFSETQ. The CDR3 DNA reads TGCGCCAGCAGCGGCGTCTACGAGCAGTACTTC. It codes for CASSGVYEQYF.

This clonotype has a count of ten or more. The chain recombines TRBV12-3 or TRBV12-4 with TRBJ1-2; no clear D gene. Trimming left V 3 bases short and J 3 bases short, with 11 bases between. The CDR3 totals 14 residues. Here the CDR3 DNA reads TGTGCCAGCAGTTTGGCCCTTCGAGACTATGGCTACACCTTC. Translated, it gives CASSLALRDYGYTF.

This clonotype was seen ten or more times. J is TRBJ2-7 and V is TRBV29-1; 8 bases fit TRBD1. V shed 6 bases and J 2 bases; nucleotides not matched to a gene: 6. The CDR3 totals 13 residues. CDR1 and CDR2 from the germline V gene are SQVTM and ANQGSEA. CDR3 nucleotides: TGCAGCGTGGTGGGACAGGTGACCTACGAGCAGTACTTC. Amino acids: CSVVGQVTYEQYF.

Many counts were recorded for this clonotype. The gene calls are TRBV5-1 and TRBJ2-7; D tentatively reads TRBD1 or TRBD2 (5 bases each). The germline gives CDR1 SGHRS, CDR2 YFSETQ. V lost 3 bases and J lost 2, with 24 bases in between. The CDR3 totals 18 residues. CDR3 region: CASSSGYSSSEGTYEQYF. In DNA form, the CDR3 reads TGCGCCAGCAGCTCAGGATATTCTTCTTCTGAGGGGACCTACGAGCAGTACTTC.

At least ten counts were recorded for this clonotype. V gene TRBV29-1 combines with J gene TRBJ2-5, with 7 bases aligning to TRBD2. V lost 7 bases, J lost 5 bases, and 16 bases stayed unmatched. The CDR3 loop spans 15 amino acids. Germline V gene lookup returns CDR1 SQVTM and CDR2 ANQGSEA. In DNA, the CDR3 is TGCAGCGCTGTCAACGGGGGGATGGGGAAGGAGACCCAGTACTTC. Translation gives CSAVNGGMGKETQYF.

This clonotype was seen at least ten times. The V and J genes are TRBV20-1 and TRBJ1-4; 8 nucleotides match TRBD1. The CDR3 spans 15 residues. V lost 5 bases and J lost 8; bases outside the gene matches: 13. Per the germline V gene, CDR1 is DFQATT and CDR2 is SNEGSKA (reference sequence). As DNA, the CDR3 is TGCAGTGCTCCGAGCTGGACAGGGTTGAACGAAAAACTGTTTTTT. Protein product: CSAPSWTGLNEKLFF.

This clonotype was picked up many times. The chain joins TRBV12-3 or TRBV12-4 to TRBJ2-6, with D possibly being TRBD1 (5 bases). V was cut by 3 bases and J by 2 bases, with 8 bases left in between. CDR3 length: 15 residues. For the CDR3, the DNA is TGTGCCAGCAGTTTCAGGGCAGCTGGGGCCAACGTCCTGACTTTC. Protein product: CASSFRAAGANVLTF.

This clonotype was seen at least ten times. V gene TRBV7-9 combines with J gene TRBJ1-1; unclear D gene. The CDR3 contains 13 residues. V was shortened by 2 bases and J by 9 bases, with 13 bases between the two germline ends. Germline loops: CDR1 SEHNR, CDR2 FQNEAQ (reference sequence). The CDR3 nucleotides are TGTGCCAGCAGCTTAACTCAAGACACCAAAGCTTTCTTT. This sequence encodes CASSLTQDTKAFF.

This clonotype was observed many times. The V and J genes are TRBV30 and TRBJ1-2; 7 bases align to TRBD1. CDR1 and CDR2 (germline): GTSNPN, SVGIG (reference sequence). J gave up 7 bases and V 4 bases, and 9 bases lay outside the gene matches. This CDR3 spans 13 amino acids. The CDR3 protein is CAWKQGGVGGYTF. In nucleotides, the CDR3 is TGTGCCTGGAAGCAGGGGGGAGTTGGTGGCTACACCTTC.

The chain uses TRBV7-2 and TRBJ2-1, with 8 bases aligning to TRBD2. The germline V gene encodes CDR1 SGHTA and CDR2 FQGNSA. V was clipped by 3 bases and J by 5 bases; unmatched bases: 6. The CDR3 totals 15 residues. The CDR3, as DNA: TGTGCCAGCAGCTTGGGTCGGGAGGGGAACAATGAGCAGTTCTTC. Translation gives CASSLGREGNNEQFF.

This clonotype was picked up many times. This rearrangement joins TRBV9 to TRBJ2-1; 8 nucleotides align to TRBD1. CDR1 is SGDLS, CDR2 YYNGEE, per germline. With 0 bases clipped from V and 4 bases from J, the junction kept 0 bases outside the gene matches. This CDR3 is 14 amino acids long. The CDR3 sequence is CASSVGTGYNEQFF. DNA for the CDR3: TGTGCCAGCAGCGTAGGGACAGGGTACAATGAGCAGTTCTTC.

The sample holds many counts of this clonotype. The J gene is TRBJ1-6, the V gene TRBV12-3 or TRBV12-4, with D maybe TRBD1 (6 bases). V was clipped by 3 bases and J by 6 bases, with 9 bases between them. The CDR3 length is 14 residues. As DNA, the CDR3 is TGTGCCAGCAGTTTGTTGGACAGTAATTCACCCCTCCACTTT. This encodes CASSLLDSNSPLHF.

In its sample, this clonotype was seen many times. V and J are TRBV12-3 or TRBV12-4 and TRBJ1-3; D not certain. The CDR3 has 11 amino acids. Trimming shortened V by 11 bases and J by 0 bases, and 5 bases separated the two germline ends. The CDR3 spells CAYDSGNTIYF. The DNA for the CDR3 is TGTGCCTACGACTCTGGAAACACCATATATTTT.

This clonotype was recorded many times. The chain combines TRBV7-2 with TRBJ1-1; the match to TRBD1 covers 8 bases. The J segment lost 5 bases and the V segment lost 5 bases, leaving 4 bases of the junction unmatched. This CDR3 contains 13 residues. Germline CDR1 SGHTA, CDR2 FQGNSA. CDR3 region: CASSNRGGTEAFF. The DNA for the CDR3 is TGTGCCAGCAGCAACAGGGGGGGAACTGAAGCTTTCTTT.

This clonotype was seen many times. The chain combines TRBV5-1 with TRBJ2-5; perhaps TRBD1 as D (6 bases). The V end was cut by 4 bases, the J end by 2 bases, with 15 bases between. CDR3 length: 15 amino acids. The V gene's germline CDR1 is SGHRS and CDR2 YFSETQ. The CDR3 nucleotides are TGCGCCAGCAGCACGGACAGTCTGAGGCAAGAGACCCAGTACTTC. It yields the protein CASSTDSLRQETQYF.

This clonotype was counted many times. CDR3 coding DNA: TGCAGTGCTAGTGTCGGGAGGGGGAATACGCAGTATTTT. Its translation: CSASVGRGNTQYF. The rearrangement uses TRBV20-1 and TRBJ2-3, with TRBD2 matching over 8 bases. J was trimmed by 7 bases and V by 3 bases; bases with no gene match: 6. The V gene's germline CDR1 is DFQATT and CDR2 SNEGSKA (reference sequence). This CDR3 spans 13 amino acids.

This clonotype was seen repeatedly, ten times or more. The J gene is TRBJ1-3, the V gene TRBV7-2, with unresolved D. This CDR3 comprises 15 residues. V lost 0 bases to trimming and J lost 0 bases, with 6 bases between them. Germline CDR1 SGHTA, CDR2 FQGNSA. The DNA for the CDR3 is TGTGCCAGCAGCTTAGCGGTTGACTCTGGAAACACCATATATTTT. Protein product: CASSLAVDSGNTIYF.